The rows below give T cell receptor beta chains drawn from one sample of a study of regulatory T cells in long-lasting Graves disease. In TCRdb, the multiplex PCR reads were re-called with MiXCR into one record per CDR3 protein. The sample has a few hundred thousand distinct CDR3 sequences, roughly 24% seen once. Sequencing used peripheral blood mononuclear cells (PBMCs), obtained when the disease was refractory, from a patient treated with antithyroid drugs. Every receptor here comes from a woman between 35 and 50 years old with Graves disease. Each CDR3 is given with its conserved first and last residue. Clone size is stated in some rows and not others, as once, few, many or a class when expanded.

cdr3_aa	clone_size	v_call	j_call
CASSLAFSAGNYEQYF	many	TRBV12-3/TRBV12-4	TRBJ2-7
CASSFDPEGLTYEQYF	many	TRBV28	TRBJ2-7
CASSLNENYGYTF	many	TRBV27	TRBJ1-2
CASSRPVRPASTDTQYF	-	TRBV11-2	TRBJ2-3
CASSFGFSVSGANVLTF	few	TRBV7-9	TRBJ2-6
CASSPQRVTANTGELFF	many	TRBV7-3	TRBJ2-2
CASSLMHSGNYGHTF	-	TRBV14	TRBJ1-2
CASSATGGGVYISNQPQHF	-	TRBV6-2/TRBV6-3	TRBJ1-5
CSANYGGDTGELFF	-	TRBV20-1	TRBJ2-2
CASIRRVGTQYF	many	TRBV2	TRBJ2-5
CASSQWRVMSNEQFF	-	TRBV14	TRBJ2-1